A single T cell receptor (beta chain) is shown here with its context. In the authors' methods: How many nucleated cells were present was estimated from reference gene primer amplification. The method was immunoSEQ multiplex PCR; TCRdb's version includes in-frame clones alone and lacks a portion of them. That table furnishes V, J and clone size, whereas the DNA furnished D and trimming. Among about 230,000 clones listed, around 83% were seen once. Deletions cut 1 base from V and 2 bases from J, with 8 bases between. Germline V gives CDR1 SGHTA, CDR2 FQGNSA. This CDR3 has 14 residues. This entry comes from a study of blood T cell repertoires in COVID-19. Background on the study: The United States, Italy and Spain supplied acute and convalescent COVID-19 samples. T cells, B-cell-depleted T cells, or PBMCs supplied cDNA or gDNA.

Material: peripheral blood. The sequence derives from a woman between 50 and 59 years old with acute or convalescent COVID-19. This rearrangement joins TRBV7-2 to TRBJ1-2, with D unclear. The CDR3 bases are TGTGCCAGCAGCTTAGGATGGAGAAACTATGGCTACACCTTC. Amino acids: CASSLGWRNYGYTF.